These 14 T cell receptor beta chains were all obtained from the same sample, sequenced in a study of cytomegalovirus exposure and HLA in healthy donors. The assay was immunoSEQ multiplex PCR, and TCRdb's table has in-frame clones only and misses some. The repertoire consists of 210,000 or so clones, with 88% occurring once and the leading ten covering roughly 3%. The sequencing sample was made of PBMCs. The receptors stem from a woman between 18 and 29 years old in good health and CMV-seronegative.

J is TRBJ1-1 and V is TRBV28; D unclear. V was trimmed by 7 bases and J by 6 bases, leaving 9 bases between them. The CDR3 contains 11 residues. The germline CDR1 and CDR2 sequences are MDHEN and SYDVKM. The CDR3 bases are TGTGCCAGCAACCGCGGGGCTGAAGCTTTCTTT. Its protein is CASNRGAEAFF.

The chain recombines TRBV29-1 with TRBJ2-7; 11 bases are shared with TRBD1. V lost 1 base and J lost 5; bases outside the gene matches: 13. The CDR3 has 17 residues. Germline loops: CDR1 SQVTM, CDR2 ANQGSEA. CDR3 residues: CSVEAAYWDRGWDEQYF. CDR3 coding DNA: TGCAGCGTTGAAGCTGCCTATTGGGACAGGGGGTGGGACGAGCAGTACTTC.

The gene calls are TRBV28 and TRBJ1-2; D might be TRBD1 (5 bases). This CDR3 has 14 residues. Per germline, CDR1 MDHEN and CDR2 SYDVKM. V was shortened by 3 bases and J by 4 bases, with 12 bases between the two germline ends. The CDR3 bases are TGTGCCAGCAGTTTGAGAGGGGAGGCCTATGGCTACACCTTC. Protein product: CASSLRGEAYGYTF.

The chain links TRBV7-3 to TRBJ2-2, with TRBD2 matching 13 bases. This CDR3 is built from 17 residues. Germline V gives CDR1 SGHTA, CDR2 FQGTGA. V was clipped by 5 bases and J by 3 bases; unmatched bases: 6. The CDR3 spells CASSDGLAGAYTGELFF. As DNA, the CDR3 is TGTGCCAGCAGCGACGGACTAGCGGGAGCGTACACCGGGGAGCTGTTTTTT.

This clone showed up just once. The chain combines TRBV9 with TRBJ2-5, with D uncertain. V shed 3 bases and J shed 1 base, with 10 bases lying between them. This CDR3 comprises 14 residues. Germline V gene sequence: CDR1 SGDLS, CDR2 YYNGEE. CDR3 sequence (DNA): TGTGCCAGCAGCGCGGGTCCGAGCCAAGAGACCCAGTACTTC. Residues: CASSAGPSQETQYF.

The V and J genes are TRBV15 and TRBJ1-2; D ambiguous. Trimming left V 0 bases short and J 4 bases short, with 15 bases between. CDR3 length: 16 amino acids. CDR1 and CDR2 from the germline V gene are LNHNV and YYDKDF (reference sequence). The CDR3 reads CATSRDYTGHPYGYTF. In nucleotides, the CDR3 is TGTGCCACCAGCAGAGATTATACTGGGCACCCCTATGGCTACACCTTC. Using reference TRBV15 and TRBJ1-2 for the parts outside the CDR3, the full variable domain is DAMVIQNPRYQVTQFGKPVTLSCSQTLNHNVMYWYQQKSSQAPKLLFHYYDKDFNNEADTPDNFQSRRPNTSFCFLDIRSPGLGDTAMYLCATSRDYTGHPYGYTFGSGTRLTVV.

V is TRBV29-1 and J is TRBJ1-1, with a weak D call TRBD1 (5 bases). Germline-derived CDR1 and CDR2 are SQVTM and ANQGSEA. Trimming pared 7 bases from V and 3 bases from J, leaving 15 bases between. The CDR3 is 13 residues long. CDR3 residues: CSASRGKDTEAFF. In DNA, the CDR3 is TGCAGCGCCTCTAGGGGAAAAGACACTGAAGCTTTCTTT.

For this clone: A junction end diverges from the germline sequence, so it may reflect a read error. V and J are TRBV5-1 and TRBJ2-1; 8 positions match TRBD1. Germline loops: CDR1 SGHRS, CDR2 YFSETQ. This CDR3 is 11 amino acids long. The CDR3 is CASRLDRDFFF. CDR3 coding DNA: TGCGCCAGCAGATTGGACAGGGATTTCTTCTTC.

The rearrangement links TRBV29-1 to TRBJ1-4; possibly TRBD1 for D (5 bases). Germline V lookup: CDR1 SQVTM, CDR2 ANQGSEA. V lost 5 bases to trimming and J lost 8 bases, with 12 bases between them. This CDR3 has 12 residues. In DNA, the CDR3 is TGCAGCGTTATACAGGATGGCGAAAAACTGTTTTTT. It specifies CSVIQDGEKLFF.

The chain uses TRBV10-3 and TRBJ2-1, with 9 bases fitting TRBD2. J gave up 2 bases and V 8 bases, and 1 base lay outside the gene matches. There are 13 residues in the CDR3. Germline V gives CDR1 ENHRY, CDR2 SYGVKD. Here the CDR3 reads CAISSGAYNEQFF. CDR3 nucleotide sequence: TGTGCCATCTCTAGCGGGGCCTACAATGAGCAGTTCTTC.

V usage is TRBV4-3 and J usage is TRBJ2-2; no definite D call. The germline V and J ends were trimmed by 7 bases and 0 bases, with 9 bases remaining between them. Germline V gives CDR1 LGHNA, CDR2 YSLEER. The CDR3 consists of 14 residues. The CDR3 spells CASTGVANTGELFF. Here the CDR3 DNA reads TGCGCCAGCACTGGAGTAGCGAACACCGGGGAGCTGTTTTTT.

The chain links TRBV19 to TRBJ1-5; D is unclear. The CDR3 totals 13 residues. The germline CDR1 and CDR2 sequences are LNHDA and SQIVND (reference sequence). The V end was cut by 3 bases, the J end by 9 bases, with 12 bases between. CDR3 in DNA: TGTGCCAGTAGTATGATGGCTTATGCGCCCCAGCATTTT. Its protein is CASSMMAYAPQHF.

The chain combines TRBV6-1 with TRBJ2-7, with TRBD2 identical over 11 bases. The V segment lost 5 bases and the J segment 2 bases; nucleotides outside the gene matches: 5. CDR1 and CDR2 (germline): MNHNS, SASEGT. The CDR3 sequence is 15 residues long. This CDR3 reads CASSPGLAATYEQYF. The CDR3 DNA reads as TGTGCCAGCAGTCCGGGACTAGCGGCGACCTACGAGCAGTACTTC.

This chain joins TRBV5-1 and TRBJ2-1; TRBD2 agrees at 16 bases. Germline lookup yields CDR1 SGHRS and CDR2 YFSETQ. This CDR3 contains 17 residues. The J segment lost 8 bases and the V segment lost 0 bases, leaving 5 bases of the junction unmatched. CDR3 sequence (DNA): TGCGCCAGCAGCTTGGTGGGACTAGCGGGAGGGATCGATGAGCAGTTCTTC. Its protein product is CASSLVGLAGGIDEQFF.